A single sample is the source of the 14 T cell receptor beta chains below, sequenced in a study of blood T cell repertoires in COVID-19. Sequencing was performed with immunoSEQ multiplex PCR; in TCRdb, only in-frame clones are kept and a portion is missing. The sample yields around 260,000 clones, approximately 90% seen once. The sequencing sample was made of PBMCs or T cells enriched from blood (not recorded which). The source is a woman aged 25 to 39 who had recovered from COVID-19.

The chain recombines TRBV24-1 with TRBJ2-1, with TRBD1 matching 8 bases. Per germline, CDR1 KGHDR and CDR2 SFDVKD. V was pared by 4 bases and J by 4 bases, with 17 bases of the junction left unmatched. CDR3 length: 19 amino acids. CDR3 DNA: TGTGCCACCAGTGACCCCACATTAGACCGGGACAGGAGGTACAATGAGCAGTTCTTC. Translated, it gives CATSDPTLDRDRRYNEQFF.

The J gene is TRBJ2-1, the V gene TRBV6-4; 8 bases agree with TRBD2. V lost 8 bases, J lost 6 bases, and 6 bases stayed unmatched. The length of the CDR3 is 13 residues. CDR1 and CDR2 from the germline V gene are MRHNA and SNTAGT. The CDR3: CASSAGEANEQFF. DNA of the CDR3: TGTGCCAGCTCAGCGGGAGAGGCCAATGAGCAGTTCTTC.

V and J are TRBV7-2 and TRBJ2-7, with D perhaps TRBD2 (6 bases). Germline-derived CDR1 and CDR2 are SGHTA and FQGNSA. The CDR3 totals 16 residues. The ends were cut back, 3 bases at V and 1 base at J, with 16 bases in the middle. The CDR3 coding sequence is TGTGCCAGCAGCTTCCCGGGAGCGGAGGCGTCCTACGAGCAGTACTTC. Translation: CASSFPGAEASYEQYF.

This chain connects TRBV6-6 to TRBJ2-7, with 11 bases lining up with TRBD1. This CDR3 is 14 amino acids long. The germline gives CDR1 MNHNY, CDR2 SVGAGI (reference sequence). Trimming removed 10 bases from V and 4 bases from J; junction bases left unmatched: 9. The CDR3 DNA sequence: TGTGCCACCGTCCGGGGACAGGGGGAGTACGAGCAGTACTTC. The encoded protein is CATVRGQGEYEQYF.

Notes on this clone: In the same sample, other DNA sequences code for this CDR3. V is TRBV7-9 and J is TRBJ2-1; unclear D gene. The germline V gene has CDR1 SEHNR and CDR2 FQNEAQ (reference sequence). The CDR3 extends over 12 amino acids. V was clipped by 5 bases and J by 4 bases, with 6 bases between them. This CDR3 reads CASSQLYNEQFF. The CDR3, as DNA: TGTGCCAGCAGCCAACTGTACAATGAGCAGTTCTTC.

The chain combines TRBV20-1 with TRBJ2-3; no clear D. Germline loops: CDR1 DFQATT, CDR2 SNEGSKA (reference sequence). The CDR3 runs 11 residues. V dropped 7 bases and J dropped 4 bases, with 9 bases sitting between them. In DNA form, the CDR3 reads TGCAGTGTCAAAGCGCCAGATACGCAGTATTTT. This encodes CSVKAPDTQYF.

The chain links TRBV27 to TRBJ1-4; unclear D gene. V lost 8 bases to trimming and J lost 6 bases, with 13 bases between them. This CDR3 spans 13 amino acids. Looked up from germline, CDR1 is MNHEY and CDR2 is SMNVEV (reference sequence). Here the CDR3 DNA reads TGTGCCAGCCGCAGATCAGCGGATGAAAAACTGTTTTTT. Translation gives CASRRSADEKLFF.

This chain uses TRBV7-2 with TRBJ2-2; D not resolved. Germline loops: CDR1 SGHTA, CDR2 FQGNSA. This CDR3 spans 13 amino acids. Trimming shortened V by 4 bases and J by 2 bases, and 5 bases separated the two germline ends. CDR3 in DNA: TGTGCCAGCAGCTGGGCCAACACCGGGGAGCTGTTTTTT. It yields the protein CASSWANTGELFF.

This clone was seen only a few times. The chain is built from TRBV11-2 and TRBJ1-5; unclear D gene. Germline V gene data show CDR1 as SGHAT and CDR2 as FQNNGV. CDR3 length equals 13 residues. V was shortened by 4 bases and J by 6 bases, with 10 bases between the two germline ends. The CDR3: CASSSLYGQPQHF. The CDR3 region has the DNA TGTGCCAGCAGCTCTCTATACGGTCAGCCCCAGCATTTT.

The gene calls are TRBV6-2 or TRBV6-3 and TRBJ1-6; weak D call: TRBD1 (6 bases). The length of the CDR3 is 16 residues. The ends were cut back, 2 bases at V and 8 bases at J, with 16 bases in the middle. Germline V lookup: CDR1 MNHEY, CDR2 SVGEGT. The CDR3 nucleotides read TGTGCCAGCAGTTACCTAGAGACAGGACTCTATTCACCCCTCCACTTT. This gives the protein CASSYLETGLYSPLHF.

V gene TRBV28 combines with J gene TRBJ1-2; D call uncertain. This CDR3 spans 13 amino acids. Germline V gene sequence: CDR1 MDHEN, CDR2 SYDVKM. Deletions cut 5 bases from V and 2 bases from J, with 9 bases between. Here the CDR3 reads CASSLQENYGYTF. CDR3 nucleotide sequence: TGTGCCAGCAGTCTCCAGGAAAACTATGGCTACACCTTC.

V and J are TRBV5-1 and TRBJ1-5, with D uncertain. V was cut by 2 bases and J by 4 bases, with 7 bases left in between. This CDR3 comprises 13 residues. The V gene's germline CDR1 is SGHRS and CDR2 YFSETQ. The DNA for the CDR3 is TGCGCCAGCAGCTTTGAGGGAAATCAGCCCCAGCATTTT. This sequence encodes CASSFEGNQPQHF.

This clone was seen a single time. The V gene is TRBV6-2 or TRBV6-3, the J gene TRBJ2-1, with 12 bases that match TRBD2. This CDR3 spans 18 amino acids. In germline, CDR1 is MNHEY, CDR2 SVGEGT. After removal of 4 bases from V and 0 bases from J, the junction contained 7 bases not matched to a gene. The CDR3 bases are TGTGCCAGCAGTTCCGCTAGCGGGAGGGGGGGCTCCTACAATGAGCAGTTCTTC. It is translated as CASSSASGRGGSYNEQFF.

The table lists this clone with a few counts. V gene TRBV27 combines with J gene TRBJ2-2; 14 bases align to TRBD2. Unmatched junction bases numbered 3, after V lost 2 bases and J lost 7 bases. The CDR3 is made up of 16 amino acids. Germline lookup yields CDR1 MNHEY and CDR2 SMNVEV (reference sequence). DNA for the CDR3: TGTGCCAGCAGTTTAGGACTAGCGGGAGGCTTCGGGGAGCTGTTTTTT. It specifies CASSLGLAGGFGELFF.